One sample yielded the 21 T cell receptor beta chains listed below, sequenced in a study of blood T cells in healthy people across ages. Then a second PCR, running about 7 to 11 cycles, was carried out with a sample-barcoded 5' primer and a J-beta primer mix. One entry per CDR3 protein results from TCRdb running MiXCR on the 5' RACE reads. The sample holds 850,000 to 1,000,000 distinct CDR3 sequences, 51% seen once. Input material: blood. The receptors were gathered from a woman aged 60-75 years in good health.

The rearrangement uses TRBV29-1 and TRBJ2-5; possible D gene TRBD1, 6 bases. Looked up from germline, CDR1 is SQVTM and CDR2 is ANQGSEA. Trimming shortened V by 4 bases and J by 2 bases, and 8 bases separated the two germline ends. The CDR3 covers 12 residues. Written as DNA, the CDR3 is TGCAGCGTTGTGGGGGCTCAAGAGACCCAGTACTTC. The encoded protein is CSVVGAQETQYF.

Notes on this clonotype: A read error may explain this, as a much larger clone is one base away. The chain couples TRBV7-9 to TRBJ2-3; no clear D. V shed 4 bases and J shed 0 bases, with 8 bases lying between them. This CDR3 region has 14 residues. Per germline, CDR1 SEHNR and CDR2 FQNEAQ (reference sequence). The CDR3 loop reads CASSSPSSTDTQYF. Written as DNA, the CDR3 is TGTGCCAGCAGCTCCCCCTCTAGCACAGATACGCAGTATTTT.

In its sample, this clonotype was seen a few times. This chain links TRBV27 with TRBJ2-7, with D unresolved. Germline V gene sequence: CDR1 MNHEY, CDR2 SMNVEV (reference sequence). The CDR3 runs 13 residues. Trimming cost V 4 bases and J 2 bases, with 9 bases left between them. As DNA, the CDR3 is TGTGCCAGCAGTTATACTTTCACCTACGAGCAGTACTTC. Protein sequence: CASSYTFTYEQYF.

The chain employs TRBV20-1 and TRBJ2-4; 8 bases align to TRBD2. Matching the DNA end better, TRBJ2-5 makes the J call doubtful. CDR3 length equals 16 residues. Germline lookup yields CDR1 DFQATT and CDR2 SNEGSKA (reference sequence). CDR3: CSPETAAAGGQETQYF. CDR3 DNA sequence: TGCAGTCCCGAAACTGCTGCGGCGGGGGGTCAAGAGACCCAGTACTTC.

This clonotype was found a few times. The V call is TRBV9, the J call TRBJ2-3, with D possibly being TRBD1 or TRBD2 (5 bases each). Germline CDR1 and CDR2: SGDLS and YYNGEE. This CDR3 has 15 residues. V was cut by 7 bases and J by 3 bases, with 18 bases left in between. Written as DNA, the CDR3 is TGTGCCAGCCGCCCTGGGACGGCAAGAACAGATACGCAGTATTTT. Translating gives CASRPGTARTDTQYF.

The CDR3, as DNA: TGCAGTGCTAGAGATCATCTAGCGGGGGCCTACGAGCAGTACTTC. Translating gives CSARDHLAGAYEQYF. V gene TRBV20-1 combines with J gene TRBJ2-7, with TRBD2 identical over 10 bases. This CDR3 is built from 15 residues. V was pared by 0 bases and J by 2 bases, with 4 bases of the junction left unmatched. CDR1 is DFQATT and CDR2 is SNEGSKA in the germline V gene (reference sequence).

The chain is built from TRBV21-1 and TRBJ2-1; the DNA was not compared with TRBD2, the D call given in the table. TRBV21-1 is flagged as a pseudogene. The CDR3 runs 16 residues. CDR3 DNA: TGTGCCAGCAGCAAGGGGACTAGCGGGCTACTCAATGAGCAGTTCTTC. This gives the protein CASSKGTSGLLNEQFF.

The table lists this clonotype with a few counts. The chain uses TRBV27 and TRBJ2-1; no clear D gene. Germline CDR1 is MNHEY and CDR2 is SMNVEV (reference sequence). The CDR3 sequence is 13 residues long. V shed 3 bases and J shed 8 bases, with 11 bases lying between them. CDR3 DNA: TGTGCCAGCAGTTTCTCCCTACCACATGAGCAGTTCTTC. Translated: CASSFSLPHEQFF.

The chain uses TRBV7-2 and TRBJ2-7; the D is unclear. Germline loops: CDR1 SGHTA, CDR2 FQGNSA. Trimming took 1 base from V and 10 from J, leaving 11 bases between them. This CDR3 contains 12 residues. CDR3 coding DNA: TGTGCCAGCAGCTTAGTTTCTACGGTTCAGTACTTC. Translation gives CASSLVSTVQYF.

The V gene is TRBV15, the J gene TRBJ1-2, with D maybe TRBD1 (5 bases). The CDR3 spans 15 residues. V was trimmed by 4 bases and J by 1 base, leaving 13 bases between them. Germline V gives CDR1 LNHNV, CDR2 YYDKDF (reference sequence). CDR3 residues: CATSKGRAYNYGYTF. CDR3 nucleotide sequence: TGTGCCACCAGCAAAGGCAGGGCCTATAACTATGGCTACACCTTC.

The chain is built from TRBV20-1 and TRBJ2-1, with TRBD2 identical over 13 bases. The CDR3 contains 16 residues. Trimming removed 4 bases from V and 8 bases from J; junction bases left unmatched: 11. The germline V gene encodes CDR1 DFQATT and CDR2 SNEGSKA (reference sequence). Here the CDR3 DNA reads TGCAGTGCTAACACCCCCCGGACTAGCGGGAGTTATGAGCAGTTCTTC. This sequence encodes CSANTPRTSGSYEQFF.

The chain couples TRBV18 to TRBJ1-1; D call uncertain. The CDR3 covers 17 residues. Trimming left V 0 bases short and J 0 bases short, with 14 bases between. The V gene's germline CDR1 is KGHSH and CDR2 LQKENI. The CDR3 region is CASSPPSFGPMNTEAFF. The CDR3 DNA reads as TGTGCCAGCTCACCACCAAGTTTTGGCCCCATGAACACTGAAGCTTTCTTT. Looking up the rest from reference TRBV18 and TRBJ1-1 gives the full variable domain: NAGVMQNPRHLVRRRGQEARLRCSPMKGHSHVYWYRQLPEEGLKFMVYLQKENIIDESGMPKERFSAEFPKEGPSILRIQQVVRGDSAAYFCASSPPSFGPMNTEAFFGQGTRLTVV.

This sequence joins TRBV3-1 and TRBJ1-2; unclear D gene. Germline CDR1 is LGHDT and CDR2 is YNNKEL (reference sequence). V was pared by 2 bases and J by 7 bases, with 11 bases between. The CDR3 covers 13 residues. The CDR3 region is CASSQSQTVGYTF. CDR3 nucleotide sequence: TGTGCCAGCAGCCAAAGTCAGACGGTTGGCTACACCTTC.

This clonotype was seen more than once but under ten times. This chain joins TRBV3-1 and TRBJ2-3; D uncertain. The V gene lost 8 bases and the J gene lost 3 bases, with 12 bases spanning the gap. The length of the CDR3 is 13 residues. CDR1 is LGHDT, CDR2 YNNKEL, per germline (reference sequence). As DNA, the CDR3 is TGTGCCAGCCGCAGTGGAGTTACAGATACGCAGTATTTT. Encoded protein: CASRSGVTDTQYF.

This chain connects TRBV4-1 to TRBJ1-2, with D possibly TRBD1 on 6 matching bases. The CDR3 is made up of 14 amino acids. CDR1 is MGHRA, CDR2 YSYEKL, per germline. Trimming left V 1 base short and J 8 bases short, with 14 bases between. The CDR3 sequence: CASSQGNRVGGYTF. The CDR3 DNA follows: TGCGCCAGCAGCCAAGGTAACAGGGTTGGAGGCTACACCTTC.

The rearrangement links TRBV14 to TRBJ1-4; D not certain. Germline V gene lookup returns CDR1 SGHDN and CDR2 FVKESK. The V and J ends lost 1 base and 5 bases respectively, with 8 bases between them. The CDR3 contains 14 residues. CDR3 protein: CASSQVLKNEKLFF. Written as DNA, the CDR3 is TGTGCCAGCAGCCAAGTTCTCAAGAATGAAAAACTGTTTTTT.

This clonotype appeared a few times. CDR3 coding DNA: TGTGCCAGCAGCTTTGGACTAAGCAACTACGAGCAGTACTTC. Its translation: CASSFGLSNYEQYF. The rearrangement uses TRBV13 and TRBJ2-7; D might be TRBD2 (6 bases). The CDR3 has 14 residues. Germline-derived CDR1 and CDR2 are PRHDT and FYEKMQ (reference sequence). The ends were cut back, 3 bases at V and 3 bases at J, with 12 bases in the middle.

The chain couples TRBV2 to TRBJ2-3, with D possibly being TRBD2 (7 bases). CDR3 size: 15 residues. Looked up from germline, CDR1 is SNHLY and CDR2 is FYNNEI. Trimming removed 7 bases at V and 4 bases at J, with 18 bases between. CDR3 nucleotide sequence: TGTGCCAGCATCCCCCAAGGGAGGGGGGCAGATACGCAGTATTTT. This translates into CASIPQGRGADTQYF.

The chain is built from TRBV7-2 and TRBJ2-3; 8 positions match TRBD1. CDR3 length equals 14 residues. Germline V gives CDR1 SGHTA, CDR2 FQGNSA. The J segment lost 5 bases and the V segment lost 6 bases, leaving 7 bases of the junction unmatched. The CDR3 region has the DNA TGTGCCAGCAGTTCGGACAGGGTAGGAGATACGCAGTATTTT. Protein product: CASSSDRVGDTQYF. The whole variable domain, filled in from reference TRBV7-2 and TRBJ2-3, reads GAGVSQSPSNKVTEKGKDVELRCDPISGHTALYWYRQSLGQGLEFLIYFQGNSAPDKSGLPSDRFSAERTGGSVSTLTIQRTQQEDSAVYLCASSSDRVGDTQYFGPGTRLTVL.

This clonotype appeared once. Being one base from a much bigger clone, this may be a read error. The rearrangement uses TRBV10-3 and TRBJ1-6; no firm D call. Trimming removed 3 bases from V and 8 bases from J, with 8 bases in between. Germline CDR1 reads ENHRY; CDR2 reads SYGVKD. The CDR3 totals 13 residues. The CDR3 region is CAISDPLYSPLHF. The CDR3 DNA is TGTGCCATCAGTGACCCTTTATATTCACCCCTCCACTTT.

This clonotype has only a few counts. V and J are TRBV4-1 and TRBJ2-3, with D perhaps matching TRBD2 (5 bases). The CDR3 totals 16 residues. V lost 6 bases and J 5 bases, leaving 21 bases between the germline ends. Germline CDR1 MGHRA, CDR2 YSYEKL. The CDR3 is CASSLLAGMSGDTQYF. CDR3 DNA sequence: TGCGCCAGCAGTCTTCTCGCGGGCATGTCTGGAGATACGCAGTATTTT.